The rows below give T cell receptor beta chains drawn from one sample of a study of cytomegalovirus exposure and HLA in healthy donors. Only in-frame clones appear in the TCRdb table, and some are missing; sequencing was by immunoSEQ multiplex PCR. This table holds over 95,000 clones, over 75% found once. Sequencing was performed on PBMCs. All receptors come from a woman aged 18-29 years in good health and CMV-seronegative. Each CDR3 is given with its conserved first and last residue. The D gene is left open where the match is weak. Not all rows give a size; the values are once, few, many and, for expanded clones, a class.

CDR3	DNA	D	V	J	size
CASSLSAGFSYEQYF	TGTGCCAGCAGTTTATCCGCCGGGTTCTCCTACGAGCAGTACTTC	NA	TRBV27	TRBJ2-7	NA
CAISEPTGPNTEAFF	TGTGCCATCAGTGAGCCGACAGGACCTAACACTGAAGCTTTCTTT	NA	TRBV10-3	TRBJ1-1	few
CASSTGGGNTEAFF	TGTGCCAGTAGTACCGGGGGAGGGAACACTGAAGCTTTCTTT	NA	TRBV19	TRBJ1-1	NA
CASSQDLREAGNTIYF	TGCGCCAGCAGCCAAGATCTGCGGGAGGCCGGAAACACCATATATTTT	NA	TRBV4-3	TRBJ1-3	few
CASRNRDAGQETQYF	TGTGCCAGTAGGAACAGGGACGCAGGACAAGAGACCCAGTACTTC	NA	TRBV19	TRBJ2-5	once
CASSPRGLPGFGNTIYF	TGTGCCAGCAGCCCCAGGGGTTTACCAGGCTTTGGAAACACCATATATTTT	NA	TRBV7-2	TRBJ1-3	NA
CASGQDSSLTADTQYF	TGTGCCAGCGGCCAAGACTCTTCTTTGACTGCAGATACGCAGTATTTT	NA	TRBV11-3	TRBJ2-3	NA
CASRRDREGEKLFF	TGTGCCAGCAGACGCGACAGGGAAGGTGAAAAACTGTTTTTT	TRBD1	TRBV6-5	TRBJ1-4	NA
CASSSETGHYEQYF	TGCGCCAGCAGCTCGGAGACAGGGCACTACGAGCAGTACTTC	TRBD1	TRBV5-1	TRBJ2-7	NA
CASSLGAPEGSNQPQHF	TGCGCCAGCAGCTTGGGGGCCCCGGAGGGTTCGAATCAGCCCCAGCATTTT	NA	TRBV5-1	TRBJ1-5	NA
CASSQVGTGTTEAFF	TGTGCCAGCAGCCAAGTCGGGACAGGGACGACTGAAGCTTTCTTT	TRBD1	TRBV4-2	TRBJ1-1	NA
CASSASLAGNLAKNIQYF	TGTGCCAGCAGTGCAAGCTTGGCAGGGAATCTAGCCAAAAACATTCAGTACTTC	NA	TRBV6-1	TRBJ2-4	NA
CASSRATGQAEAFF	TGTGCCAGCAGCCGGGCTACAGGGCAGGCTGAAGCTTTCTTT	NA	TRBV5-5	TRBJ1-1	NA
CASSLDLFPGELFF	TGTGCCAGCAGCTTAGATCTGTTCCCCGGGGAGCTGTTTTTT	NA	TRBV11-2	TRBJ2-2	NA